The 28 T cell receptor beta chains presented below share a single source sample, sequenced in a study of T-cell memory formation after mild COVID-19. Via MiXCR, TCRdb re-called the 5' RACE reads, giving one row per CDR3 protein. Of about 400,000 distinct CDR3 sequences in the sample, 20% to 25% were seen once. Sequencing was performed on PBMCs or a T cell subset sorted from them (not recorded which). The source is an adult woman who had mild COVID-19 (a few samples of this study predate the infection). Cell type and time point are not known.

This rearrangement joins TRBV12-3 or TRBV12-4 to TRBJ2-1, with D uncertain. The V and J ends lost 4 bases and 4 bases respectively, with 14 bases between them. The CDR3 length is 15 residues. This CDR3 is CASSSIPLRYNEQFF. CDR3 DNA: TGTGCCAGCAGTTCGATACCCTTAAGATACAATGAGCAGTTCTTC.

This clonotype occurred many times. The chain joins TRBV6-5 to TRBJ1-1, with D unresolved. CDR1 and CDR2 from the germline V gene are MNHEY and SVGAGI. The CDR3 covers 12 residues. The V gene lost 5 bases and the J gene lost 2 bases, with 6 bases spanning the gap. The CDR3 coding sequence is TGTGCCAGCAGTGGCTTTAACACTGAAGCTTTCTTT. It encodes CASSGFNTEAFF.

The rearrangement joins TRBV18 to TRBJ2-6; 7 bases line up with TRBD1. Per the germline V gene, CDR1 is KGHSH and CDR2 is LQKENI. This CDR3 has 17 amino acids. Trimming took 3 bases from V and 4 from J; bases not matched to a gene: 9. The CDR3 nucleotides read TGTGCCAGCTCACCGGGACAGCCCCTCACCGGGGCCAACGTCCTGACTTTC. Encoded protein: CASSPGQPLTGANVLTF.

This clonotype was picked up one time. The rearrangement links TRBV7-2 to TRBJ1-1; D not certain. Trimming removed 5 bases at V and 0 bases at J, with 10 bases between. CDR1 SGHTA and CDR2 FQGNSA come from the germline V gene. The CDR3 loop spans 14 amino acids. CDR3: CASSPRKLNTEAFF. The CDR3 bases are TGTGCCAGCAGCCCCCGGAAGCTGAACACTGAAGCTTTCTTT.

The sample holds a few counts of this clonotype. The chain joins TRBV7-6 to TRBJ2-2, with 7 bases lining up with TRBD1. Germline V CDR1 and CDR2: SGHVS, FNYEAQ. The CDR3 spans 15 residues. The V gene end was trimmed by 5 bases and the J gene end by 4 bases; junction bases not matched to a gene: 7. The CDR3 sequence: CASSMIRGRTGELFF. CDR3 in DNA: TGTGCCAGCAGCATGATTAGGGGGCGCACCGGGGAGCTGTTTTTT.

The gene calls are TRBV27 and TRBJ2-1; 8 bases agree with TRBD1. V trimming: 3 bases; J trimming: 3 bases; junction bases outside the gene matches: 4. Germline V CDR1 and CDR2: MNHEY, SMNVEV (reference sequence). The CDR3 runs to 15 residues. For the CDR3, the DNA is TGTGCCAGCAGTTTTGGACAGGGAGGCTACAATGAGCAGTTCTTC. Amino acids: CASSFGQGGYNEQFF.

The chain couples TRBV9 to TRBJ1-2, with D hard to call. V gave up 0 bases and J gave up 2 bases, with 17 bases separating them. CDR1 SGDLS and CDR2 YYNGEE come from the germline V gene. The length of the CDR3 is 17 residues. The CDR3 nucleotides are TGTGCCAGCAGCGTAGGGGTAGGGCCCGACTCCAACTATGGCTACACCTTC. It translates to CASSVGVGPDSNYGYTF.

This chain links TRBV6-1 with TRBJ2-3; D perhaps matches TRBD1 (6 bases). This CDR3 has 17 amino acids. Germline V CDR1 and CDR2: MNHNS, SASEGT. With 0 bases removed from V and 2 bases from J, the gap between germline ends came to 15 bases. This CDR3 is CASSEAPRQAITDTQYF. DNA of the CDR3: TGTGCCAGCAGTGAAGCGCCGAGACAGGCGATCACAGATACGCAGTATTTT.

V and J are TRBV30 and TRBJ2-7, with D possibly matching TRBD1 (6 bases). Germline CDR1 GTSNPN, CDR2 SVGIG (reference sequence). The ends were cut back, 8 bases at V and 1 base at J, with 15 bases in the middle. The CDR3 consists of 13 residues. The CDR3 loop is CARGEDSSYEQYF. As DNA, the CDR3 is TGTGCCCGAGGTGAGGACAGTTCCTACGAGCAGTACTTC.

Regarding this clonotype: The CDR3 end shows no conserved phenylalanine or tryptophan, and so a read error is likely. The chain has TRBV4-2 and TRBJ2-1; 13 nucleotides line up with TRBD2. CDR1 and CDR2 (germline): LGHNA, YNFKEQ. The CDR3 is made up of 15 amino acids. The J segment lost 8 bases and the V segment lost 4 bases, leaving 5 bases of the junction unmatched. The CDR3 nucleotides read TGTGCCAGCAGCCCCAGGACTAGCGGGAGCGATGAGCAGTTCTTG. The encoded protein is CASSPRTSGSDEQFL.

The genes are TRBV5-1 and TRBJ1-1, with TRBD1 matching over 7 bases. Germline-derived CDR1 and CDR2 are SGHRS and YFSETQ. V shed 5 bases and J 1 base; nucleotides not matched to a gene: 8. CDR3 length: 15 amino acids. CDR3 in amino acids: CASSFTGTANTEAFF. In DNA form, the CDR3 reads TGCGCCAGCAGTTTCACCGGGACAGCGAACACTGAAGCTTTCTTT.

The chain recombines TRBV29-1 with TRBJ2-5; weak D call: TRBD2 (5 bases). Germline V gene sequence: CDR1 SQVTM, CDR2 ANQGSEA. There are 14 residues in the CDR3. Trimming took off 4 bases at V and 4 bases at J, with 16 bases between the two ends. The CDR3 protein is CSVVSGVATETQYF. The DNA of the CDR3 is TGCAGCGTTGTCTCCGGGGTTGCCACAGAGACCCAGTACTTC.

This clonotype occurred a few times. The chain couples TRBV4-1 to TRBJ2-1; 11 positions match TRBD1. This CDR3 comprises 15 residues. The trim removed 1 base at V and 6 bases at J, leaving 2 bases unmatched. The germline CDR1 and CDR2 sequences are MGHRA and YSYEKL. DNA of the CDR3: TGCGCCAGCAGCCAAGTGGGACAGGGGGTCAATGAGCAGTTCTTC. Its translation is CASSQVGQGVNEQFF.

The table lists this clonotype with a few counts. This chain joins TRBV5-1 and TRBJ1-2; 7 nucleotides agree with TRBD1. The germline gives CDR1 SGHRS, CDR2 YFSETQ. Trimming at V came to 7 bases and at J to 2 bases, leaving 23 bases not matched to a gene. CDR3 size: 19 residues. The CDR3 DNA sequence: TGCGCCAGCTCCCGGTATCCGGGACAGCCACCTCTCTCGAACTATGGCTACACCTTC. This codes for CASSRYPGQPPLSNYGYTF. Variable domain in full (rest from reference TRBV5-1 and TRBJ1-2): KAGVTQTPRYLIKTRGQQVTLSCSPISGHRSVSWYQQTPGQGLQFLFEYFSETQRNKGNFPGRFSGRQFSNSRSEMNVSTLELGDSALYLCASSRYPGQPPLSNYGYTFGSGTRLTVV.

This clonotype was recorded a few times. The J gene is TRBJ2-3, the V gene TRBV7-9; D is ambiguous. CDR1 is SEHNR, CDR2 FQNEAQ, per germline (reference sequence). V lost 4 bases and J 7 bases, leaving 9 bases between the germline ends. CDR3 size: 12 residues. In nucleotides, the CDR3 is TGTGCCAGCAGCTCTGATCGTAATACGCAGTATTTT. Protein: CASSSDRNTQYF.

This clonotype was counted a few times. The chain couples TRBV27 to TRBJ2-7; 9 bases match TRBD1. The CDR3 has 14 amino acids. The germline V gene has CDR1 MNHEY and CDR2 SMNVEV (reference sequence). V shed 3 bases, J shed 2 bases, and the junction held 2 bases outside the gene matches. The CDR3 DNA reads as TGTGCCAGCAGTTTCGGGACAGGGCCCTACGAGCAGTACTTC. Translating gives CASSFGTGPYEQYF.

The chain links TRBV18 to TRBJ1-5, with 7 bases matching TRBD1. This CDR3 contains 13 residues. Germline lookup yields CDR1 KGHSH and CDR2 LQKENI. V dropped 5 bases and J dropped 7; count of bases not matched to a gene: 5. The CDR3 nucleotides are TGTGCCAGCTCATCGGACAGGTCCCAGCCCCAGCATTTT. Protein product: CASSSDRSQPQHF.

This clonotype was recorded a few times. This chain links TRBV6-2 or TRBV6-3 with TRBJ2-2, with 10 bases fitting TRBD2. The CDR3 extends over 17 amino acids. The trim removed 4 bases at V and 5 bases at J, leaving 10 bases unmatched. Germline-derived CDR1 and CDR2 are MNHEY and SVGEGT. The CDR3 nucleotides read TGTGCCAGCAGTTTCTCCCCCCTAGCGGGAGAAACCGGGGAGCTGTTTTTT. Amino acids: CASSFSPLAGETGELFF.

This clonotype was seen only a few times. The chain links TRBV20-1 to TRBJ2-1; TRBD2 aligns across 13 bases. This CDR3 has 18 amino acids. Germline V lookup: CDR1 DFQATT, CDR2 SNEGSKA (reference sequence). J lost 4 bases, V lost 6 bases, and 15 bases had no gene match. The CDR3 region is CSARPEGLAGHSYNEQFF. The CDR3, as DNA: TGCAGTGCGCGGCCCGAGGGACTAGCGGGGCACTCTTACAATGAGCAGTTCTTC.

The genes are TRBV6-5 and TRBJ2-7; tentative D call: TRBD2 (5 bases). Trimming took off 5 bases at V and 2 bases at J, with 16 bases between the two ends. The CDR3 is 15 residues long. Germline V gene data show CDR1 as MNHEY and CDR2 as SVGAGI. The DNA of the CDR3 is TGTGCCAGCAGTCCCTCCTGGCGGGTGGCCTACGAGCAGTACTTC. Translating it yields CASSPSWRVAYEQYF.

The J gene is TRBJ1-5, the V gene TRBV7-2, with D perhaps TRBD1 (5 bases). The length of the CDR3 is 16 residues. Germline CDR1 SGHTA, CDR2 FQGNSA. With 2 bases removed from V and 3 bases from J, the gap between germline ends came to 14 bases. CDR3 sequence (DNA): TGTGCCAGCAGCTTAAGCGGGGCACGGAACAATCAGCCCCAGCATTTT. Its translation: CASSLSGARNNQPQHF.

The rearrangement uses TRBV11-2 and TRBJ2-2, with TRBD1 matching over 9 bases. The CDR3 extends over 17 amino acids. The ends lost 4 bases at V and 5 bases at J; junction bases unmatched: 11. Per the germline V gene, CDR1 is SGHAT and CDR2 is FQNNGV. CDR3: CASSSSQGADWTGELFF. For the CDR3, the DNA is TGTGCCAGCAGCTCTTCACAGGGGGCCGATTGGACCGGGGAGCTGTTTTTT.

Many counts were recorded for this clonotype. The chain employs TRBV12-3 or TRBV12-4 and TRBJ2-2; tentative D call: TRBD1 (5 bases). V was clipped by 6 bases and J by 4 bases, with 12 bases between them. The CDR3 has 14 residues. CDR3 in amino acids: CASSKTALTGELFF. Here the CDR3 DNA reads TGTGCCAGCAGCAAGACAGCCCTCACCGGGGAGCTGTTTTTT.

This clonotype was counted only a few times. V usage is TRBV20-1 and J usage is TRBJ2-1, with TRBD2 matching 8 bases. J was trimmed by 16 bases and V by 0 bases; bases with no gene match: 5. The CDR3 covers 11 residues. Germline CDR1 reads DFQATT; CDR2 reads SNEGSKA (reference sequence). CDR3 loop: CSARDKREIFF. In nucleotides, the CDR3 is TGCAGTGCTAGAGATAAGCGGGAGATTTTCTTC.

This chain joins TRBV3-1 and TRBJ2-7; 9 bases map to TRBD1. CDR1 LGHDT and CDR2 YNNKEL come from the germline V gene (reference sequence). The CDR3 extends over 14 amino acids. Germline trimming cut 4 bases from V and 3 bases from J; bases unmatched to any gene: 4. The chain's CDR3 is CASSRPGQGYEQYF. The DNA for the CDR3 is TGTGCCAGCAGCCGCCCGGGACAGGGCTACGAGCAGTACTTC.

The sample holds one count of this clonotype. V is TRBV10-3 and J is TRBJ2-1, with D uncertain. Germline CDR1 reads ENHRY; CDR2 reads SYGVKD. The CDR3 spans 11 residues. Trimming left V 3 bases short and J 7 bases short, with 4 bases between. CDR3 loop: CAISEKNEQFF. CDR3 nucleotides: TGTGCCATCAGTGAAAAAAATGAGCAGTTCTTC.

The CDR3, as DNA: TGTGCCAGCAGTTACTCAGGACTAGCGGGAGGGCGCCGGAACGGGGAGCTGTTTTTT. It translates to CASSYSGLAGGRRNGELFF. The chain has TRBV6-2 or TRBV6-3 and TRBJ2-2; 15 positions match TRBD2. CDR3 size: 19 residues. With V trimmed by 0 bases and J by 7 bases, 9 bases remained unmatched. Germline loops: CDR1 MNHEY, CDR2 SVGEGT.

In its sample, this clonotype was seen a few times. This chain uses TRBV4-3 with TRBJ2-3; D is unclear. Trimming shortened V by 1 base and J by 5 bases, and 7 bases separated the two germline ends. The CDR3 covers 13 residues. Germline V gene sequence: CDR1 LGHNA, CDR2 YSLEER. CDR3 nucleotides: TGCGCCAGCAGCCAAGCCGAGCGAGATACGCAGTATTTT. As protein: CASSQAERDTQYF.